This TCR beta chain was profiled in a study of control samples from healthy donors and cancer patients. The germline gives CDR1 MGHRA, CDR2 YSYEKL. The length of the CDR3 is 16 residues. Between the trimmed V and J ends, which lost 0 bases and 0 bases, there was a span of 11 bases. Sequencing used immunoSEQ multiplex PCR; TCRdb keeps in-frame clones, though not all of them. Of over 75,000 clones in the sample, about 82% were seen once. Sequencing input: blood. The clonotype was recovered from a man aged 30 to 39 in good health. The rearrangement uses TRBV4-1 and TRBJ1-2, with D perhaps TRBD1 (6 bases). The CDR3 loop is CASSQDLQGANYGYTF. CDR3 in DNA: TGCGCCAGCAGCCAAGATCTACAGGGAGCTAACTATGGCTACACCTTC.